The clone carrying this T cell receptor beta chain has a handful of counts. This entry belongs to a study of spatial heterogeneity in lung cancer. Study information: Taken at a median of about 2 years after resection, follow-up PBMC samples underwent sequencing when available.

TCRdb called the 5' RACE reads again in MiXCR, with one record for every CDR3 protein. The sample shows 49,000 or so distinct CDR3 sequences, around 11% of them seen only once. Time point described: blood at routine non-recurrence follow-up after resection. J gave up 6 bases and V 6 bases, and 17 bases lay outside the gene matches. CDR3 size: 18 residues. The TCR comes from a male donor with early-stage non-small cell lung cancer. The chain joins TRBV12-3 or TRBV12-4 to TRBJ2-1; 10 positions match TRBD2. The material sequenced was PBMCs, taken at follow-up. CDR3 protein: CASRPLAGRGAPGNEQFF. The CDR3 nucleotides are TGTGCCAGCAGGCCACTAGCGGGGAGAGGAGCTCCTGGCAATGAGCAGTTCTTC.